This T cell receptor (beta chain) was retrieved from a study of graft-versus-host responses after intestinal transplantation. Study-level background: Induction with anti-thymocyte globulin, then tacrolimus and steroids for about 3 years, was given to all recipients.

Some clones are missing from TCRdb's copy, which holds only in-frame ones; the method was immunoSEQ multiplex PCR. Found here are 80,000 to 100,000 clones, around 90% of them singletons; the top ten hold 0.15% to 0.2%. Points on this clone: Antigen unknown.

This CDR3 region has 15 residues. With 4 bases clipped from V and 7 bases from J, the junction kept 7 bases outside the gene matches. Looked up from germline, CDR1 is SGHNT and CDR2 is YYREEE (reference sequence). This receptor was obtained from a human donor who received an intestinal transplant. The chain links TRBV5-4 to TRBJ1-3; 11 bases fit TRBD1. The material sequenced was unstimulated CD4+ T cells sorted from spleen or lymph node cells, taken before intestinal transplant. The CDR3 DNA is TGTGCCAGCAGCATGGTCGGGACAGGGGGGAACACCATATATTTT. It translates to CASSMVGTGGNTIYF. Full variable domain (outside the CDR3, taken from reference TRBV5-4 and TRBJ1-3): ETGVTQSPTHLIKTRGQQVTLRCSSQSGHNTVSWYQQALGQGPQFIFQYYREEENGRGNFPPRFSGLQFPNYSSELNVNALELDDSALYLCASSMVGTGGNTIYFGEGSWLTVV.